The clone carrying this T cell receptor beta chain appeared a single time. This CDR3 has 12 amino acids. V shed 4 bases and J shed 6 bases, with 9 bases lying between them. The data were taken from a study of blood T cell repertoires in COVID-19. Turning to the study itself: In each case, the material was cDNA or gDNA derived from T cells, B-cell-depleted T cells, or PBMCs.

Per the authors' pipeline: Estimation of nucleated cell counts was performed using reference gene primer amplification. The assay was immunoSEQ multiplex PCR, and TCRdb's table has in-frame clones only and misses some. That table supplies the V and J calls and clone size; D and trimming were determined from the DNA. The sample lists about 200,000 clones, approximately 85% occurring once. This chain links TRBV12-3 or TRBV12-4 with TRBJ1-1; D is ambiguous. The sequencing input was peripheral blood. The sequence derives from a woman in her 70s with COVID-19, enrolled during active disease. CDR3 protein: CASSYPRAEAFF. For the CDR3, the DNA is TGTGCCAGCAGTTACCCTCGGGCTGAAGCTTTCTTT.